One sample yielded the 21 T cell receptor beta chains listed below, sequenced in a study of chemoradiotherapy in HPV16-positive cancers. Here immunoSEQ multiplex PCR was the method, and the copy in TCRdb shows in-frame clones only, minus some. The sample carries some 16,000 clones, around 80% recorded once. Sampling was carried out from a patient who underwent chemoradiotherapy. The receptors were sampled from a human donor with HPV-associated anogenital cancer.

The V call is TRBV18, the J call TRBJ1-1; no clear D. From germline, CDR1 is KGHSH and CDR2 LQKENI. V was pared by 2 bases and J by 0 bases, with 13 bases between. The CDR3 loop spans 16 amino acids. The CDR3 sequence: CASSPGQRVVNTEAFF. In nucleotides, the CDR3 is TGTGCCAGCTCACCAGGGCAACGGGTGGTGAACACTGAAGCTTTCTTT.

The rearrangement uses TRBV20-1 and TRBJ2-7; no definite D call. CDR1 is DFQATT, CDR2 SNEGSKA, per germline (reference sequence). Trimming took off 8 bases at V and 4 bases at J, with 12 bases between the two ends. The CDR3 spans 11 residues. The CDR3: CSFRGGYEQYF. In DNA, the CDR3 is TGCAGTTTTCGAGGCGGATACGAGCAGTACTTC.

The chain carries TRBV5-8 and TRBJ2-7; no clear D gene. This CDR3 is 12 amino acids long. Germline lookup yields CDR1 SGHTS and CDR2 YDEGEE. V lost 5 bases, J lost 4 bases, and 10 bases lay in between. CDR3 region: CASRGAVYEQYF. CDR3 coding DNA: TGTGCCAGCAGGGGCGCGGTGTACGAGCAGTACTTC.

CDR3 coding DNA: TGTGCCAGCTCACCAGAGAAGGGGTATGATGAAAAACTGTTTTTT. It translates to CASSPEKGYDEKLFF. The chain has TRBV18 and TRBJ1-4; D may be TRBD1 (5 bases). CDR3 length: 15 amino acids. Germline assignment: CDR1 KGHSH and CDR2 LQKENI. Trimming stripped 2 bases from V and 6 bases from J, with 13 bases between.

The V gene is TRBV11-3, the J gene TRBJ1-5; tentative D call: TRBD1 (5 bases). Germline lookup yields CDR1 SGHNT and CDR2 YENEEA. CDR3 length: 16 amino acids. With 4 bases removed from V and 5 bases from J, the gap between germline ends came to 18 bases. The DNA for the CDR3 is TGTGCCAGCAGCTCATTTCAGTCAGGGTTGGATCAGCCCCAGCATTTT. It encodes CASSSFQSGLDQPQHF. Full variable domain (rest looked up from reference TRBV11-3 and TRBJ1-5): EAGVVQSPRYKIIEKKQPVAFWCNPISGHNTLYWYLQNLGQGPELLIRYENEEAVDDSQLPKDRFSAERLKGVDSTLKIQPAELGDSAVYLCASSSFQSGLDQPQHFGDGTRLSIL.

The CDR3 DNA reads TGCAGCGCTGCCGGGACATCTCTCTACGAGCAGTACTTC. Translation gives CSAAGTSLYEQYF. The rearrangement links TRBV29-1 to TRBJ2-7; a possible D gene is TRBD1 (6 bases). The CDR3 sequence is 13 residues long. Trimming cost V 7 bases and J 3 bases, with 16 bases left between them. Germline loops: CDR1 SQVTM, CDR2 ANQGSEA.

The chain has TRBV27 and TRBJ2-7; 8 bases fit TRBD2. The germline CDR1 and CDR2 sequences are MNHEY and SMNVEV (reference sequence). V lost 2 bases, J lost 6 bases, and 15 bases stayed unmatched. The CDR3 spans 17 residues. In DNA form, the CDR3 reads TGTGCCAGCAGTTTAATTCGTCGCGATAGCGGGGTAGGCGAGCAGTACTTC. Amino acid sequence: CASSLIRRDSGVGEQYF.

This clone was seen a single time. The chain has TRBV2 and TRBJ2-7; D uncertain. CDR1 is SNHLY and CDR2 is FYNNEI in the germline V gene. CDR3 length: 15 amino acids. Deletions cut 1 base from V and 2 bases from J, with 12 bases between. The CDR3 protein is CASSEGYGPTYEQYF. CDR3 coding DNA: TGTGCCAGCAGTGAAGGGTACGGACCCACCTACGAGCAGTACTTC.

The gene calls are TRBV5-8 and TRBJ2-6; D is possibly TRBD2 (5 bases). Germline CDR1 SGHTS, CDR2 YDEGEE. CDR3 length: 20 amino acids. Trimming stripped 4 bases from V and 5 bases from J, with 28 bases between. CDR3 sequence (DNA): TGTGCCAGCAGCCGCCTTGGTCATGCGGGCCGTTTATCTTGGGCCAACGTCCTGACTTTC. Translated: CASSRLGHAGRLSWANVLTF.

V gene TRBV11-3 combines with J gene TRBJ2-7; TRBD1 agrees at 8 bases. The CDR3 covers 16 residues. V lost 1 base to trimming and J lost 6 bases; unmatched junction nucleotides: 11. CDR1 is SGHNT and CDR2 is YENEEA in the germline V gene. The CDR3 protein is CASSLAGQGGSGEQYF. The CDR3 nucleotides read TGTGCCAGCAGCTTAGCCGGACAGGGAGGTTCTGGCGAGCAGTACTTC.

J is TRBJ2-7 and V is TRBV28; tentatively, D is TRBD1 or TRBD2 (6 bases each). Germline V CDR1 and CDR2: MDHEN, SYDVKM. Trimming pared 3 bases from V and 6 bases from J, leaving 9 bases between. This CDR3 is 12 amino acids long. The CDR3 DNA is TGTGCCAGCAGTTTGAAGGGGGGCGAGCAGTACTTC. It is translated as CASSLKGGEQYF.

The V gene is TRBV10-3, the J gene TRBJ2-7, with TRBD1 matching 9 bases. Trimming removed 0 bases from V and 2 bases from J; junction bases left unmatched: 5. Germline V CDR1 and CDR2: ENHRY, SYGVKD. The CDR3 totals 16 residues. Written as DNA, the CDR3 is TGTGCCATCAGTGAGTCGGGACAGGGTATAGCCTACGAGCAGTACTTC. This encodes CAISESGQGIAYEQYF.

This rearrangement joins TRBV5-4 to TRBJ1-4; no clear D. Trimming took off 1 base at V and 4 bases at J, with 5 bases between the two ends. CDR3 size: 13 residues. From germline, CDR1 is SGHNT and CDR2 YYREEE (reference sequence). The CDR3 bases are TGTGCCAGCAGCTTGTGGGGTAATGAAAAACTGTTTTTT. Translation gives CASSLWGNEKLFF.

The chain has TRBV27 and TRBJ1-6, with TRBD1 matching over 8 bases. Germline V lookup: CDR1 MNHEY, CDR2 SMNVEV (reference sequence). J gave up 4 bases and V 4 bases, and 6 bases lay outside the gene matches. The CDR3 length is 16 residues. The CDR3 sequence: CASSSGQAIYNSPLHF. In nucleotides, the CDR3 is TGTGCCAGCAGTTCGGGACAGGCCATTTATAATTCACCCCTCCACTTT.

In nucleotides, the CDR3 is TGTGCCAGCAGCCCCAGAGATAGCGGGGGGGGAGAGACCCAGTACTTC. It translates to CASSPRDSGGGETQYF. The V gene is TRBV7-2, the J gene TRBJ2-5; TRBD2 aligns across 11 bases. From germline, CDR1 is SGHTA and CDR2 FQGNSA. This CDR3 comprises 16 residues. V gave up 5 bases and J gave up 4 bases; unmatched junction bases: 9.

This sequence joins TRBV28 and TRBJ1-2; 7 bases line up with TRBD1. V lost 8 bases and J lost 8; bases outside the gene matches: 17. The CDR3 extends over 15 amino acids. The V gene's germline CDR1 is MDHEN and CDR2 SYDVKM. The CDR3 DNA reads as TGTGCCAGCTCCGTCGAGGCCCGGACAGGTCCCGGCTACACCTTC. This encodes CASSVEARTGPGYTF.

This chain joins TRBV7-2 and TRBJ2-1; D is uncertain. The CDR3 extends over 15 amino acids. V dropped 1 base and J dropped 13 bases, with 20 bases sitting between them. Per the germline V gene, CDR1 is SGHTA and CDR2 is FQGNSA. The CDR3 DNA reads TGTGCCAGCAGCTTAGACCCTCGGCAGCTAGTAATCCAGTTCTTC. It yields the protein CASSLDPRQLVIQFF.

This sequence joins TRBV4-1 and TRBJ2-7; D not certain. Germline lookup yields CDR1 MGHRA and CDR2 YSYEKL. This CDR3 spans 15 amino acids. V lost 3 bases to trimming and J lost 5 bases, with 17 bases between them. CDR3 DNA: TGCGCCAGCAGCCAGACCCCTCAGGTTGGGGACGAGCAGTACTTC. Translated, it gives CASSQTPQVGDEQYF.

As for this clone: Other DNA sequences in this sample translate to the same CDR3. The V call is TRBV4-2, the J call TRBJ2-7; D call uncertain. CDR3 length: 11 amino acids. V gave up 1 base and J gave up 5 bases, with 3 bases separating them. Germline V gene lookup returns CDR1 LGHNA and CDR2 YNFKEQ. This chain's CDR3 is CASSQGHEQYF. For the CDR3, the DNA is TGTGCCAGCAGCCAAGGGCACGAGCAGTACTTC.

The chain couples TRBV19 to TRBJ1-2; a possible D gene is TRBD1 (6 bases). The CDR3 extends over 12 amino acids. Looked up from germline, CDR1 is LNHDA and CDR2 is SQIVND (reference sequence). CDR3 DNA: TGTGTCCGAGACAGGAGACCCTATGGCTACACCTTC. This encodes CVRDRRPYGYTF.

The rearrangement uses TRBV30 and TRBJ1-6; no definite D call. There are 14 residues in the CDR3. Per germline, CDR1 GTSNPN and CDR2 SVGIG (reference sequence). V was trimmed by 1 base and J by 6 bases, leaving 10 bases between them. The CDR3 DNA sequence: TGTGCCTGGAGTGGGGGATCAGTTAATTCACCCCTCCACTTT. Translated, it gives CAWSGGSVNSPLHF.